Below are 15 T cell receptor beta chains sequenced from a single sample in a study. TCRdb analysed the 5' RACE reads with MiXCR anew, one entry per CDR3 protein. The sample carries about 34,000 distinct CDR3 sequences, roughly 24% recorded once. Input material: naive CD4+ T cells sorted from a lymph node. The subset: naive CD4+ T cells, CD4+CD45RA+CD25-. Receptors were obtained from a female donor with breast cancer.

On this clonotype itself: This may stem from a read error, because a much larger clone lies one nucleotide away. V and J are TRBV6-6 and TRBJ2-1, with 9 bases matching TRBD1. CDR1 and CDR2 (germline): MNHNY, SVGAGI (reference sequence). CDR3 length: 15 residues. DNA of the CDR3: TGTGCCGGCAGTTACGGACAGGGGACATACAATGAGCAGTTCTTC. It encodes CAGSYGQGTYNEQFF.

The rearrangement joins TRBV5-1 to TRBJ2-7; D may be TRBD2 (5 bases). This CDR3 has 15 amino acids. CDR1 and CDR2 (germline): SGHRS, YFSETQ. V shed 3 bases and J shed 7 bases, with 20 bases lying between them. The CDR3 nucleotides read TGCGCCAGCAGCTCCGAGAACGGGATCGTCGAGGAGCAGTACTTC. It specifies CASSSENGIVEEQYF.

This clonotype was detected a few times. The rearrangement uses TRBV7-9 and TRBJ2-5; 9 bases align to TRBD2. Germline CDR1 reads SEHNR; CDR2 reads FQNEAQ (reference sequence). The CDR3 extends over 13 amino acids. V lost 5 bases to trimming and J lost 5 bases; unmatched junction nucleotides: 3. This chain's CDR3 is CASSVGLAETQYF. The CDR3 nucleotides read TGTGCCAGCAGCGTTGGACTAGCGGAGACCCAGTACTTC. The whole variable domain, remainder taken from reference TRBV7-9 and TRBJ2-5, is DTGVSQNPRHKITKRGQNVTFRCDPISEHNRLYWYRQTLGQGPEFLTYFQNEAQLEKSRLLSDRFSAERPKGSFSTLEIQRTEQGDSAMYLCASSVGLAETQYFGPGTRLLVL.

The chain carries TRBV29-1 and TRBJ2-1; no firm D call. V was clipped by 3 bases and J by 10 bases, with 4 bases between them. The germline V gene has CDR1 SQVTM and CDR2 ANQGSEA. The CDR3 contains 9 residues. In nucleotides, the CDR3 is TGCAGCGTTGACAGGGAGCAGTTCTTC. Amino acids: CSVDREQFF.

The J gene is TRBJ2-7, the V gene TRBV28, with a weak D call TRBD1 (6 bases). Germline V lookup: CDR1 MDHEN, CDR2 SYDVKM. V lost 8 bases and J 5 bases, leaving 16 bases between the germline ends. This CDR3 is built from 13 residues. CDR3: CASLGQSIHEQYF. The CDR3 DNA reads TGTGCCAGCCTTGGACAGTCCATTCACGAGCAGTACTTC.

This clonotype was counted ten times or more. The chain employs TRBV28 and TRBJ1-2; D remains unclear. This CDR3 region has 15 residues. V was trimmed by 5 bases and J by 2 bases, leaving 15 bases between them. CDR1 MDHEN and CDR2 SYDVKM come from the germline V gene. The CDR3 bases are TGTGCCAGCAGTCCACGGACGCTGGGCAACTATGGCTACACCTTC. Translating gives CASSPRTLGNYGYTF.

The genes are TRBV5-5 and TRBJ2-1; D not resolved. V gave up 4 bases and J gave up 7 bases, with 6 bases separating them. Germline CDR1 and CDR2: SGHKS and YYEKEE (reference sequence). The CDR3 is 11 amino acids. Here the CDR3 reads CASSQNNEQFF. The CDR3 DNA follows: TGTGCCAGCAGCCAGAATAATGAGCAGTTCTTC. Complete variable domain (other parts from reference TRBV5-5 and TRBJ2-1): DAGVTQSPTHLIKTRGQQVTLRCSPISGHKSVSWYQQVLGQGPQFIFQYYEKEERGRGNFPDRFSARQFPNYSSELNVNALLLGDSALYLCASSQNNEQFFGPGTRLTVL.

Concerning this clonotype itself: A much bigger clone sits one base away, suggesting this may be a read error. It is likely a read error, because the conserved phenylalanine at the end of the CDR3 is missing. The genes are TRBV4-1 and TRBJ2-7, with TRBD2 matching over 9 bases. V dropped 4 bases and J dropped 6; count of bases not matched to a gene: 7. The CDR3 contains 14 residues. Looked up from germline, CDR1 is MGHRA and CDR2 is YSYEKL. The CDR3 DNA is TGCGCCAGCAGCCCAGTAGCGGGAGCCGGCGAGCAGTACTGC. This gives the protein CASSPVAGAGEQYC.

This clonotype has only one observation. One end of the junction is discordant with germline, which a read error may explain. As DNA, the CDR3 is TGTGCCAGCAGCCCGAGGGACAACCTGAACACTGAAGCTTTCTTC. This sequence encodes CASSPRDNLNTEAFF. J is TRBJ1-1 and V is TRBV9; D may be TRBD1 (6 bases). The CDR3 has 15 residues. The V gene's germline CDR1 is SGDLS and CDR2 YYNGEE.

This clonotype counts as medium-sized. This chain connects TRBV5-1 to TRBJ2-1; TRBD2 aligns across 13 bases. The germline gives CDR1 SGHRS, CDR2 YFSETQ. The CDR3 contains 15 residues. Unmatched junction bases numbered 5, after V lost 4 bases and J lost 7 bases. CDR3 sequence (DNA): TGCGCCAGCAGCGCCACACTAGCGGGAGGGAATGAGCAGTTCTTC. Translation gives CASSATLAGGNEQFF.

This clonotype showed up many times. Here the CDR3 reads CASSLRGTGSPLHF. The CDR3 DNA reads TGTGCCAGCAGCTTACGCGGGACGGGTTCACCCCTCCACTTT. The chain carries TRBV7-3 and TRBJ1-6; a possible D gene is TRBD1 (5 bases). Trimming pared 2 bases from V and 9 bases from J, leaving 11 bases between. The CDR3 contains 14 residues. CDR1 and CDR2 from the germline V gene are SGHTA and FQGTGA.

Details on this clonotype: Germline is not matched at one junction end, which may reflect a read error. The rearrangement uses TRBV27 and TRBJ2-7; no reliable D call. This CDR3 is 16 amino acids long. From germline, CDR1 is MNHEY and CDR2 SMNVEV (reference sequence). For the CDR3, the DNA is TGTGCCTGCAGTTTATCGGGTAGTACCCCCGCCTACGAGCAGTACTTC. It yields the protein CACSLSGSTPAYEQYF.

Only a few counts were recorded for this clonotype. This rearrangement joins TRBV27 to TRBJ1-2, with 7 nucleotides matching TRBD1. Looked up from germline, CDR1 is MNHEY and CDR2 is SMNVEV (reference sequence). The V and J ends lost 4 bases and 9 bases, in that order; junction bases with no gene match: 8. The CDR3 totals 13 residues. CDR3 sequence: CASSSRQGQRYTF. CDR3 sequence (DNA): TGTGCCAGCAGTTCCCGACAGGGTCAACGCTACACCTTC.

This clonotype was counted only a few times. The chain links TRBV4-1 to TRBJ1-1; no definite D call. The CDR3 has 12 amino acids. V lost 0 bases and J lost 6, with 5 bases in between. Germline CDR1 and CDR2: MGHRA and YSYEKL. CDR3 in DNA: TGCGCCAGCAGCCAAGATCAAGCTGAAGCTTTCTTT. Encoded protein: CASSQDQAEAFF.

This chain links TRBV7-9 with TRBJ2-4; D is ambiguous. Looked up from germline, CDR1 is SEHNR and CDR2 is FQNEAQ (reference sequence). The CDR3 is made up of 12 amino acids. V lost 4 bases and J 6 bases, leaving 7 bases between the germline ends. This chain's CDR3 is CASSSPRNIQYF. The CDR3 DNA reads as TGTGCCAGCAGCTCCCCCAGAAACATTCAGTACTTC. The full variable domain, with the rest looked up from reference TRBV7-9 and TRBJ2-4, is DTGVSQNPRHKITKRGQNVTFRCDPISEHNRLYWYRQTLGQGPEFLTYFQNEAQLEKSRLLSDRFSAERPKGSFSTLEIQRTEQGDSAMYLCASSSPRNIQYFGAGTRLSVL.